A single sample is the source of the 19 T cell receptor beta chains below, sequenced in a study of T cell responses to AZD1222 COVID-19 vaccine. Sequenced by immunoSEQ multiplex PCR; TCRdb stores in-frame clones only, minus some. The repertoire consists of 80,000 or so clones, with roughly 80% occurring once and the leading ten covering 2.5% to 3.5%. This specimen consisted of peripheral blood, obtained on day 0 of AZD1222 vaccination. The receptor source for this set is an adult in good health.

The CDR3: CASSYEGGPPPRELFF. In DNA, the CDR3 is TGTGCCAGCAGTTACGAGGGAGGGCCGCCCCCCCGGGAGCTGTTTTTT. V and J are TRBV6-5 and TRBJ2-2; 7 nucleotides line up with TRBD2. The CDR3 totals 16 residues. From germline, CDR1 is MNHEY and CDR2 SVGAGI. V dropped 2 bases and J dropped 9; count of bases not matched to a gene: 12.

This clone was observed a handful of times. This chain connects TRBV4-1 to TRBJ1-2, with D possibly being TRBD1 (5 bases). Germline assignment: CDR1 MGHRA and CDR2 YSYEKL. CDR3 length: 16 residues. V was cut by 0 bases and J by 4 bases, with 15 bases left in between. CDR3 DNA sequence: TGCGCCAGCAGCCAAGATCCGCTCCCGGGGGGCTATGGCTACACCTTC. This gives the protein CASSQDPLPGGYGYTF.

The CDR3 protein is CASSPYVRSYNSPLHF. CDR3 DNA sequence: TGTGCCAGCAGCCCATATGTCCGCTCCTATAATTCACCCCTCCACTTT. This rearrangement joins TRBV7-2 to TRBJ1-6; D remains unclear. Deletions cut 5 bases from V and 0 bases from J, with 11 bases between. This CDR3 has 16 residues. Germline lookup yields CDR1 SGHTA and CDR2 FQGNSA.

The chain uses TRBV5-5 and TRBJ2-2; tentatively, D is TRBD1 or TRBD2 (6 bases each). The CDR3 spans 17 residues. The ends were cut back, 4 bases at V and 3 bases at J, with 19 bases in the middle. The germline V gene encodes CDR1 SGHKS and CDR2 YYEKEE (reference sequence). DNA of the CDR3: TGTGCCAGCAGCAAACAGGAGGGGGGATATGACACCGGGGAGCTGTTTTTT. This translates into CASSKQEGGYDTGELFF.

The chain carries TRBV4-3 and TRBJ1-2, with D perhaps TRBD1 (5 bases). Looked up from germline, CDR1 is LGHNA and CDR2 is YSLEER. This CDR3 has 15 amino acids. The V end lost 0 bases, the J end lost 4 bases, and 12 bases lay between the germline ends. The chain's CDR3 is CASSQESAGTYGYTF. The CDR3 nucleotides read TGCGCCAGCAGCCAAGAAAGTGCGGGGACCTATGGCTACACCTTC.

Notes on this clone: This sequence may be a read error, since a much larger clone differs from it by one base. The V and J genes are TRBV11-2 and TRBJ2-7; D gene ambiguous. Per the germline V gene, CDR1 is SGHAT and CDR2 is FQNNGV. The CDR3 consists of 12 residues. Trimming cost V 1 base and J 3 bases, with 4 bases left between them. The CDR3 sequence is CASSLGDYEQYF. The CDR3 coding sequence is TGTGCCAGCAGCTTAGGGGACTACGAGCAGTACTTC.

There are many counts of this clone. The chain has TRBV27 and TRBJ1-4; D not certain. The CDR3 runs to 14 residues. V was trimmed by 0 bases and J by 7 bases, leaving 9 bases between them. Per the germline V gene, CDR1 is MNHEY and CDR2 is SMNVEV (reference sequence). Written as DNA, the CDR3 is TGTGCCAGCAGTTTATCCTGGGAAGGTGAAAAACTGTTTTTT. Encoded protein: CASSLSWEGEKLFF.

The chain recombines TRBV5-6 with TRBJ1-2; no reliable D call. The CDR3 loop spans 14 amino acids. Per germline, CDR1 SGHDT and CDR2 YYEEEE. V was shortened by 0 bases and J by 5 bases, with 11 bases between the two germline ends. CDR3 sequence reads: CASSLGSESYGYTF. Written as DNA, the CDR3 is TGTGCCAGCAGCTTGGGGTCAGAAAGTTATGGCTACACCTTC.

V usage is TRBV6-2 or TRBV6-3 and J usage is TRBJ1-6; D possibly corresponds to TRBD1 (6 bases). The CDR3 has 15 residues. The germline V and J ends were trimmed by 4 bases and 10 bases, with 17 bases remaining between them. Germline values: CDR1 MNHEY, CDR2 SVGEGT. The CDR3 is CASSWGLGAESPLHF. CDR3 coding DNA: TGTGCCAGCAGTTGGGGGTTGGGGGCTGAATCACCCCTCCACTTT.

The V and J genes are TRBV9 and TRBJ1-3; D is perhaps TRBD1 (5 bases). Germline V gene data show CDR1 as SGDLS and CDR2 as YYNGEE. This CDR3 is built from 15 residues. The germline V and J ends were trimmed by 0 bases and 1 base, with 8 bases remaining between them. In nucleotides, the CDR3 is TGTGCCAGCAGCGTAGACGGGGCGTCTGGAAACACCATATATTTT. Translating it yields CASSVDGASGNTIYF.

This chain connects TRBV29-1 to TRBJ1-1, with no clear D. The V gene's germline CDR1 is SQVTM and CDR2 ANQGSEA. Between the trimmed V and J ends, which lost 5 bases and 7 bases, there was a span of 11 bases. This CDR3 region has 11 residues. The CDR3 coding sequence is TGCAGCGTTCGCCCCGCATTTGAAGCTTTCTTT. Translating gives CSVRPAFEAFF.

This sequence joins TRBV27 and TRBJ2-1, with TRBD1 identical over 11 bases. The CDR3 spans 19 residues. V shed 1 base and J 0 bases; nucleotides not matched to a gene: 8. In germline, CDR1 is MNHEY, CDR2 SMNVEV (reference sequence). In nucleotides, the CDR3 is TGTGCCAGCAGTTTATACGGGACAGGGGGTTCCCCCTCCTACAATGAGCAGTTCTTC. It translates to CASSLYGTGGSPSYNEQFF.

The chain recombines TRBV4-3 with TRBJ1-5, with TRBD1 matching over 7 bases. Germline V gene lookup returns CDR1 LGHNA and CDR2 YSLEER. V shed 3 bases, J shed 1 base, and the junction held 9 bases outside the gene matches. The CDR3 runs 17 residues. The CDR3 region has the DNA TGCGCCAGCAGCCAGATATACAGGGGACGAAGCAATCAGCCCCAGCATTTT. It encodes CASSQIYRGRSNQPQHF.

The J gene is TRBJ2-7, the V gene TRBV20-1; D remains unclear. The CDR3 is made up of 11 amino acids. The germline gives CDR1 DFQATT, CDR2 SNEGSKA (reference sequence). Trimming pared 4 bases from V and 0 bases from J, leaving 4 bases between. The CDR3 is CSATTSYEQYF. In DNA, the CDR3 is TGCAGTGCTACCACCTCCTACGAGCAGTACTTC.

The gene calls are TRBV6-5 and TRBJ1-5; D is possibly TRBD1 (5 bases). CDR3 length equals 12 residues. Trimming stripped 7 bases from V and 9 bases from J, with 13 bases between. Germline loops: CDR1 MNHEY, CDR2 SVGAGI. This chain's CDR3 is CASTRDQGPQHF. The CDR3 DNA follows: TGTGCCAGCACCCGGGACCAGGGGCCCCAGCATTTT.

The V and J genes are TRBV9 and TRBJ2-6; TRBD2 is a possible D gene (7 bases). Per the germline V gene, CDR1 is SGDLS and CDR2 is YYNGEE. Trimming stripped 4 bases from V and 1 base from J, with 21 bases between. The CDR3 totals 19 residues. CDR3 coding DNA: TGTGCCAGCAGCCCCAAAGGCAGGGGAGGGGATTCTGGGGCCAACGTCCTGACTTTC. Translating it yields CASSPKGRGGDSGANVLTF. Filled out from reference TRBV9 and TRBJ2-6, the complete variable domain reads DSGVTQTPKHLITATGQRVTLRCSPRSGDLSVYWYQQSLDQGLQFLIQYYNGEERAKGNILERFSAQQFPDLHSELNLSSLELGDSALYFCASSPKGRGGDSGANVLTFGAGSRLTVL.

The chain employs TRBV6-2 or TRBV6-3 and TRBJ1-5, with D perhaps matching TRBD1 (6 bases). CDR1 and CDR2 (germline): MNHEY, SVGEGT. The V end lost 2 bases, the J end lost 0 bases, and 14 bases lay between the germline ends. This CDR3 has 17 amino acids. The CDR3, as DNA: TGTGCCAGCAGTTACGGCAGGGGTGTGTATAGCAATCAGCCCCAGCATTTT. It is translated as CASSYGRGVYSNQPQHF.

J is TRBJ1-6 and V is TRBV19, with D possibly matching TRBD1 (6 bases). Trimming left V 7 bases short and J 7 bases short, with 17 bases between. Germline values: CDR1 LNHDA, CDR2 SQIVND (reference sequence). This CDR3 comprises 15 residues. CDR3 nucleotide sequence: TGTGCCAGTACCGGGAGGGTAGGGGGGAATTCACCCCTCCACTTT. Translation gives CASTGRVGGNSPLHF.

This clone showed up just a few times. The chain links TRBV4-1 to TRBJ1-1; 8 positions agree with TRBD1. In germline, CDR1 is MGHRA, CDR2 YSYEKL. The CDR3 totals 15 residues. After removal of 4 bases from V and 2 bases from J, the junction contained 6 bases not matched to a gene. The DNA of the CDR3 is TGCGCCAGCAGCCCCACGGACAGGGAAAACACTGAAGCTTTCTTT. Its protein product is CASSPTDRENTEAFF.